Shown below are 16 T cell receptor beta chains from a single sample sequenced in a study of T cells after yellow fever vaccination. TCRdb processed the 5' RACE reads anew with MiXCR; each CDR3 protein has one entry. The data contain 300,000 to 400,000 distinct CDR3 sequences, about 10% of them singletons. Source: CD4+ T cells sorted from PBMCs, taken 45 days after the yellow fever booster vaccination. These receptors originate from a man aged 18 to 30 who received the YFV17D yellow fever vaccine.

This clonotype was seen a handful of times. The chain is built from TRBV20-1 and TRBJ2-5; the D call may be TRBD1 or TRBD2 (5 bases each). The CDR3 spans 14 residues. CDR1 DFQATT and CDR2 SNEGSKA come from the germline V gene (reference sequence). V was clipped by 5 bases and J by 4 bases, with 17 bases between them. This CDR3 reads CSAFPRGRAETQYF. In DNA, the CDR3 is TGCAGTGCTTTTCCTCGGGGCAGGGCAGAGACCCAGTACTTC.

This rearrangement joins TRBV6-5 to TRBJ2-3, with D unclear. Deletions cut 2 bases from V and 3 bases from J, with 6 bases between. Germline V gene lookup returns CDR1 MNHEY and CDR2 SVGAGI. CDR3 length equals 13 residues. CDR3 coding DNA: TGTGCCAGCAGTTACGACCAAACAGATACGCAGTATTTT. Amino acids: CASSYDQTDTQYF.

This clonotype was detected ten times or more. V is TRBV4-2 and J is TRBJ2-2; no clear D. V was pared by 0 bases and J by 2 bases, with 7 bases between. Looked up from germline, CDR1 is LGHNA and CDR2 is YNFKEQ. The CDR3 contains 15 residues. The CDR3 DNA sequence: TGTGCCAGCAGCCAAGACCGGCTAAACACCGGGGAGCTGTTTTTT. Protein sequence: CASSQDRLNTGELFF.

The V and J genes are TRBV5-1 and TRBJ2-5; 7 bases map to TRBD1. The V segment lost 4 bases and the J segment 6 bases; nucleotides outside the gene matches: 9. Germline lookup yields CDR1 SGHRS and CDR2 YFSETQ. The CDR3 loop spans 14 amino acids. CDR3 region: CASSGNTGEQTQYF. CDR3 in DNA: TGCGCCAGCAGCGGAAACACAGGGGAGCAGACCCAGTACTTC.

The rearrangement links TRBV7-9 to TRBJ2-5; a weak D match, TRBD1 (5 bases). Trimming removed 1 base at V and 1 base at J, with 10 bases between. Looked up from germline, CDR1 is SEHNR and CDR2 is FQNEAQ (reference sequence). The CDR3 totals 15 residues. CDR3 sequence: CASSLVGARQETQYF. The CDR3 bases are TGTGCCAGCAGCTTAGTAGGGGCCCGCCAAGAGACCCAGTACTTC. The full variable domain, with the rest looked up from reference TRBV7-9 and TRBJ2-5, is DTGVSQNPRHKITKRGQNVTFRCDPISEHNRLYWYRQTLGQGPEFLTYFQNEAQLEKSRLLSDRFSAERPKGSFSTLEIQRTEQGDSAMYLCASSLVGARQETQYFGPGTRLLVL.

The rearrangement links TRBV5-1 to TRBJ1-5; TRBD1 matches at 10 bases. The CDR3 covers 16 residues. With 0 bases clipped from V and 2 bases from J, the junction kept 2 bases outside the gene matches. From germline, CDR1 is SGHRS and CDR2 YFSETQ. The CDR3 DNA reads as TGCGCCAGCAGCTTGGGAGGGACAGGGGGCAATCAGCCCCAGCATTTT. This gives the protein CASSLGGTGGNQPQHF.

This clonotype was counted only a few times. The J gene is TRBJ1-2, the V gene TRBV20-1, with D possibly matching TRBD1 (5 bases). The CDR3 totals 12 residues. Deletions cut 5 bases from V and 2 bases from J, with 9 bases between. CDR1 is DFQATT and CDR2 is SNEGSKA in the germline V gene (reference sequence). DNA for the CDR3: TGCAGTGCTTACGACAGAAACTATGGCTACACCTTC. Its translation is CSAYDRNYGYTF.

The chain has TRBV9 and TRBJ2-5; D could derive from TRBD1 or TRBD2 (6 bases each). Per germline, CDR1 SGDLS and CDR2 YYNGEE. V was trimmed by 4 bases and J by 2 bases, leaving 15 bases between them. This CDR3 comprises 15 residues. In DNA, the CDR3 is TGTGCCAGCAGCATCCTAGGGGGGTATCAAGAGACCCAGTACTTC. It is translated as CASSILGGYQETQYF.

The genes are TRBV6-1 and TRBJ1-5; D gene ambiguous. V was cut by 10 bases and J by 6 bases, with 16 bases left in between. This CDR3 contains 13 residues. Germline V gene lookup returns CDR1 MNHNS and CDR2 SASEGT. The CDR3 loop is CATGDWGGQPQHF. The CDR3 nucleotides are TGTGCCACCGGTGACTGGGGAGGTCAGCCCCAGCATTTT.

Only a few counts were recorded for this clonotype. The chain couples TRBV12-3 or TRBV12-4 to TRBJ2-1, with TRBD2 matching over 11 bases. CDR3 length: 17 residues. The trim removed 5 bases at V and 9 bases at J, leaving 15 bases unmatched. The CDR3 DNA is TGTGCCAGCAGTCCCCCTTGGGGGGGACTAGCGGAAGGTGAGCAGTTCTTC. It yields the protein CASSPPWGGLAEGEQFF.

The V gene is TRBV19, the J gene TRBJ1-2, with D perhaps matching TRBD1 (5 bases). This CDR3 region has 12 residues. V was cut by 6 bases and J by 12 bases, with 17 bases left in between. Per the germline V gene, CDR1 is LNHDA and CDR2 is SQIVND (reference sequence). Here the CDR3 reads CASSTRRGTDTF. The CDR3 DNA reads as TGTGCCAGTAGCACCCGGCGGGGGACGGACACCTTC.

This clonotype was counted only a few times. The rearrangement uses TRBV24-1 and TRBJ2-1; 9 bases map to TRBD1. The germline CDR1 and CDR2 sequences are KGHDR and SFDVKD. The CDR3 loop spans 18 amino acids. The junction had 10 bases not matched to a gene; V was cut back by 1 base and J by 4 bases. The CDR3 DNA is TGTGCCACCAGTGATTTATCAGGTCGAGGACAGGGGTACAATGAGCAGTTCTTC. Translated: CATSDLSGRGQGYNEQFF.

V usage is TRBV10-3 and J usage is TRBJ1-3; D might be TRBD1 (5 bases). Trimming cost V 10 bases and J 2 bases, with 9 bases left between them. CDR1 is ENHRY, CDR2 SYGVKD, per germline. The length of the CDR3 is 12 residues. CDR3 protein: CATGGPGNTIYF. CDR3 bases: TGTGCCACCGGGGGACCTGGAAACACCATATATTTT.

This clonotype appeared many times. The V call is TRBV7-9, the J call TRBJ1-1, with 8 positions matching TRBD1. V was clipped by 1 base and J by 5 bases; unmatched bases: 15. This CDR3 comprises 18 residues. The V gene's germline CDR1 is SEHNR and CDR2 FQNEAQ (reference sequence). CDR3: CASSLGLGSAQGATEAFF. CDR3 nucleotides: TGTGCCAGCAGCTTAGGTTTGGGCAGCGCCCAGGGGGCGACTGAAGCTTTCTTT.

CDR3 sequence (DNA): TGTGCCATCAGTGAGTCGGGAATCGGGACTGAAGCTTTCTTT. Translation gives CAISESGIGTEAFF. The chain combines TRBV10-3 with TRBJ1-1; D ambiguous. The V gene lost 0 bases and the J gene lost 5 bases, with 10 bases spanning the gap. The CDR3 runs to 14 residues. The V gene's germline CDR1 is ENHRY and CDR2 SYGVKD.

The CDR3 nucleotides are TGTGCCAGCTACCATGGGGTGGCAGGCCAGGATGAGCAGTTCTTC. This sequence encodes CASYHGVAGQDEQFF. The J gene is TRBJ2-1, the V gene TRBV28; D gene ambiguous. With 8 bases removed from V and 8 bases from J, the gap between germline ends came to 22 bases. The CDR3 has 15 residues. Germline lookup yields CDR1 MDHEN and CDR2 SYDVKM.